This T cell receptor (beta chain) was captured in a study of PD-1 blockade in classical Hodgkin lymphoma. Findings and caveats of the study: Patients with an early start, nivolumab under 1 year after ASCT, were excluded. Only CD4+ TCR diversity, not CD8+, had risen significantly by C4D1.

As for time point: cycle 4 day 1 (C4D1), after more than five weeks of nivolumab. Every patient had relapsed following autologous stem cell transplantation, and cohorts differed in brentuximab vedotin exposure. Starting with thawed PBMCs, CD4+ T cells were purified by magnetic negative selection. Each best response was a complete response, a partial response or progressive disease. Trimming took 4 bases from V and 6 from J, leaving 13 bases between them. This CDR3 spans 15 amino acids. The germline V gene has CDR1 MDHEN and CDR2 SYDVKM. For this clone: The antigen is undetermined.

The method was immunoSEQ multiplex PCR; TCRdb's version includes in-frame clones alone and lacks a portion of them. Here the sample spans tens of thousands of clones, approximately 90% being singletons. The chain combines TRBV28 with TRBJ2-6; D remains ambiguous. This TCR derives from a human donor with classical Hodgkin lymphoma. The sample was CD4+ T cells from blood, taken before the fourth cycle of nivolumab. The CDR3 protein is CASSSPRILANVLTF. Here the CDR3 DNA reads TGTGCCAGCAGTTCACCCCGAATTCTGGCCAACGTCCTGACTTTC. Variable domain in full (rest from reference TRBV28 and TRBJ2-6): DVKVTQSSRYLVKRTGEKVFLECVQDMDHENMFWYRQDPGLGLRLIYFSYDVKMKEKGDIPEGYSVSREKKERFSLILESASTNQTSMYLCASSSPRILANVLTFGAGSRLTVL.